This TCR beta chain was sequenced for a study of control samples from healthy donors and cancer patients. Trimming took off 7 bases at V and 3 bases at J, with 11 bases between the two ends. Germline assignment: CDR1 SGHKS and CDR2 YYEKEE (reference sequence). The CDR3 has 12 residues. Repertoires were generated with immunoSEQ multiplex PCR, while TCRdb's copy carries only in-frame clones and drops some. The table includes 100,000 to 150,000 clones, around 92% detected once. This receptor was obtained from a man older than 75 with head and neck cancer. The sequencing sample was made of PBMCs. The chain is built from TRBV5-5 and TRBJ2-7; D remains unclear. The CDR3 is CASGAGVYEQYF. CDR3 nucleotides: TGTGCCAGCGGCGCTGGAGTCTACGAGCAGTACTTC.